This T cell receptor beta chain emerged from a study of beta chain features in type 1 diabetes (dated 2018 in TCRdb). For context, the study as a whole: Mean age, gender distribution, total cell number and subset yield were not different between patients and healthy donors. A total of 90 million to 130 million sorted cells were examined across all samples, and a strong correlation was observed between cell number per subset and RNA yield. The study compared TCRB repertoires of sorted circulating CD4+ T cell subsets between recently diagnosed type 1 diabetes patients and matched healthy donors. Naive and central memory subsets were obtained from all 28 donors, but regulatory and stem cell-like memory subsets were isolated from only 8 patients and roughly 8 healthy donors. Beyond this particular receptor, the publication reports: Because cDNA rather than genomic DNA was sequenced, highly expressing activated cells could have been over-represented, although no difference in activation and CD3 levels was found between groups. Naive, central memory and regulatory TCRB repertoires appeared to be more similar among patients than among healthy donors. Patients with type 1 diabetes made fewer insertions and deleted more nucleotides at VDJ recombination sites, implying thymic rearrangement abnormalities. A moderate but significant shortening of TCRB CDR3 length was observed in type 1 diabetes patients in all four CD4+ subsets. Only small numbers of individuals were included in the HLA sub-analyses, which left unresolved whether HLA type had any influence on TCRB rearrangement. Shorter templates might have been favored by PCR, but patient and control samples were amplified and corrected together, so both groups would have been affected equally by any skew.

Concerning this clone: Its antigen remains unidentified. No per-base quality is available; no much larger clone lies one base away.

From each donor, a single peripheral blood sample of 95 to 150 mL on average was drawn into heparinised tubes. Using a panel that included CD45RO, CCR7, CD25, CD127, CD95 and CD27, naive, central memory, regulatory and stem cell-like memory CD4+ T cells were sorted on a BD FACSAria II. All sorted populations exceeded 95% purity. PBMCs were isolated immediately by Lymphoprep density gradient centrifugation and stained directly without culture. So that batch effects would be minimized, each experiment stained and sorted samples in pairs, pairing one healthy donor with one patient. The High Capacity cDNA Reverse Transcription Kit was used to reverse transcribe all of the isolated RNA, meaning that expressed TCRB transcripts were what got sequenced. Deep immunoSEQ sequencing was performed on naive, central memory and regulatory T cell samples, with an average of roughly 3.5 million total reads per sample. Sorted cells were lysed in RLT buffer, and RNA was extracted using DNase-treated RNeasy Micro or Mini kits according to cell number. Each cell subset was processed on its own to prevent cross-contamination, while patient and healthy donor samples were processed together. The immunoSEQ multiplex PCR was used to amplify TCRB sequences from cDNA, generating 87-bp fragments that spanned the CDR3 region. Amplicons were sequenced on the Illumina HiSeq platform. The paper's data handling went like this. Synthetic template baselines were used to correct PCR bias computationally, reads within Hamming distance 2 were collapsed together, and singletons that could not be merged were discarded. Reads were aligned against IMGT so that V, D and J genes, CDR3 length and insertions or deletions at six rearrangement sites could be assigned. Clonotype counts were normalized to sorted cell number within each subset before computing true diversity and Gini coefficients with the tcR R package. The overlap coefficient, calculated on TCRB nucleotide sequences, was used to quantify repertoire sharing. The source is immuneACCESS, and TCRdb retained only in-frame sequences with V and J called. Part of the clones is not carried over; for the studies checked, unresolved V genes explain less than half of this, and the remainder is unexplained. From that table come the V and J calls and clone size; the DNA was used to work out D and trimming. Present in this sample are about 320,000 clones, 12% to 15% of which were seen just once. Of the sample, around 7% falls within the top ten clones.

The germline V gene encodes CDR1 SNHLY and CDR2 FYNNEI. The CDR3 spans 15 residues, from the cysteine through the phenylalanine. CDR3 DNA is the only sequence kept; it has 45 bases, read in frame from the first base. Here V drops 2 bases and J drops 7 bases, and the junction holds 6 bases not matched to any gene. The TCR sequence derives from a man younger than 45 in good health. This chain joins TRBV2 to TRBJ2-1, and 9 bases in between align with TRBD2. The sequenced sample was central memory CD4+ T cells from blood. CDR3 region: CASSELAGGRNEQFF. The sequenced DNA is TGTGCCAGCAGTGAATTGGCGGGGGGGCGGAATGAGCAGTTCTTC. Here the CDR3 is joined to the reference TRBV2 and TRBJ2-1 genes, and the full variable domain is: EPEVTQTPSHQVTQMGQEVILRCVPISNHLYFYWYRQILGQKVEFLVSFYNNEISEKSEIFDDQFSVERPDGSNFTLKIRSTKLEDSAMYFCASSELAGGRNEQFFGPGTRLTVL.